The TCR beta chain described here comes from a study of blood T cell repertoires in COVID-19. Across the study: The samples span acute and convalescent COVID-19 from the United States, Italy and Spain. Sample material is recorded as cDNA or gDNA derived from T cells, B-cell-depleted T cells, or PBMCs.

Seattle participants joined during active infection and were tracked over time. This CDR3 is 13 amino acids long. After removal of 7 bases from V and 5 bases from J, the junction contained 6 bases not matched to a gene. Germline CDR1 and CDR2: MNHEY and SVGAGI. In the original analysis: Estimates of nucleated cell counts were drawn from the amplification of reference gene primers. The table came from immunoSEQ multiplex PCR; TCRdb's copy has only in-frame clones and leaves some out. D and trimming were read from the DNA, whereas the V and J calls and clone size are those reported in that table. The sample carries fewer than 700,000 clones, around nine tenths recorded once.

The material sequenced was peripheral blood. The gene calls are TRBV6-5 and TRBJ2-7; 9 bases agree with TRBD1. The TCR originated in a woman between 50 and 59 years old with COVID-19, enrolled during active disease. CDR3 sequence (DNA): TGTGCCAGCATATCCGGGACAGGGAACGAGCAGTACTTC. Protein sequence: CASISGTGNEQYF.